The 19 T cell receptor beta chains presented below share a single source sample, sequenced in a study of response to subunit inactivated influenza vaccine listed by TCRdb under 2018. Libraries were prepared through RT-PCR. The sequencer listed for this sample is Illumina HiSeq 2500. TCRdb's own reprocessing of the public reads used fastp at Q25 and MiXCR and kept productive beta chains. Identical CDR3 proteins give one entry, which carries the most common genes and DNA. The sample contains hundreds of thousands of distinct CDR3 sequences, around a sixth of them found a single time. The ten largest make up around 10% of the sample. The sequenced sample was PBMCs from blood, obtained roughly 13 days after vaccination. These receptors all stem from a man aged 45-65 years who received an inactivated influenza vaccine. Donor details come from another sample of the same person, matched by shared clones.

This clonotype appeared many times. CDR3 amino acids: CASSQETSPNLVDTQYF. The CDR3 nucleotides are TGTGCCAGCAGCCAAGAGACTTCCCCCAACCTTGTTGATACGCAGTATTTT. This chain links TRBV4-2 with TRBJ2-3; D is undetermined. The CDR3 contains 17 residues. V was shortened by 0 bases and J by 6 bases, with 19 bases between the two germline ends. Germline CDR1 reads LGHNA; CDR2 reads YNFKEQ.

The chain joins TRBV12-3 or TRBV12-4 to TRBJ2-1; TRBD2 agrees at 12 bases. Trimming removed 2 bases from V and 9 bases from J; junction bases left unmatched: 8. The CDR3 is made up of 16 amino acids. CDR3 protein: CASSLSLAGGHSEQFF. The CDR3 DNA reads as TGTGCCAGCAGTTTATCCCTAGCGGGGGGGCATAGTGAGCAGTTCTTC.

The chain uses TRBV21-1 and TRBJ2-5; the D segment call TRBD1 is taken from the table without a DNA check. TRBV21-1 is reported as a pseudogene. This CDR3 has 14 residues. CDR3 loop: CASGSGGGAETQYF. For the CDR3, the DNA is TGTGCCAGCGGCTCCGGGGGCGGGGCGGAGACCCAGTACTTC.

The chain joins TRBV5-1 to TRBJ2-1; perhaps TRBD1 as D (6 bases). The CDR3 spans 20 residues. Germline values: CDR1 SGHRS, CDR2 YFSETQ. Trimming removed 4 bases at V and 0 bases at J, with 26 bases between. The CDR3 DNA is TGCGCCAGCAGCAAAAGTATCCGGCCGGACAGACAGAGCTCCTACAATGAGCAGTTCTTC. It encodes CASSKSIRPDRQSSYNEQFF. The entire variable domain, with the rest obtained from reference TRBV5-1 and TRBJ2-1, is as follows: KAGVTQTPRYLIKTRGQQVTLSCSPISGHRSVSWYQQTPGQGLQFLFEYFSETQRNKGNFPGRFSGRQFSNSRSEMNVSTLELGDSALYLCASSKSIRPDRQSSYNEQFFGPGTRLTVL.

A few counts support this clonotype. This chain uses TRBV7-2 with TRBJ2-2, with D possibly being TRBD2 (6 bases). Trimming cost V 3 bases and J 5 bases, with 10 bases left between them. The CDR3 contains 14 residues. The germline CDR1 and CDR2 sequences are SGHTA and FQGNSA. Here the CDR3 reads CASSFQTRTGELFF. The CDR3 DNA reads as TGTGCCAGCAGCTTCCAGACTAGAACCGGGGAGCTGTTTTTT.

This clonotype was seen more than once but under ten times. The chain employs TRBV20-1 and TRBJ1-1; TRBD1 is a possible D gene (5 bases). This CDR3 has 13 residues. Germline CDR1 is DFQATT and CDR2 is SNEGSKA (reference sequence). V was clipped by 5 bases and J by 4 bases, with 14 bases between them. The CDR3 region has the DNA TGCAGTGCTTTCGAGGGGCCGGGCACTGAAGCTTTCTTT. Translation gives CSAFEGPGTEAFF.

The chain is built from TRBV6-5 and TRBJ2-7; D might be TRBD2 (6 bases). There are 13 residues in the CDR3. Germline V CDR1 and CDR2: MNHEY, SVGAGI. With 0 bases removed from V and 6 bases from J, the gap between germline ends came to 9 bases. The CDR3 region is CASSYSLGGEQYF. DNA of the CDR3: TGTGCCAGCAGTTACTCGCTGGGGGGCGAGCAGTACTTC.

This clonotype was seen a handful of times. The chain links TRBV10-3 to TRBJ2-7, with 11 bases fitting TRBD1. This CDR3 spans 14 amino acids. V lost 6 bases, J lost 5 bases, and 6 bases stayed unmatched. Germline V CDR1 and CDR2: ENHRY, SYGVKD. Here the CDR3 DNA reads TGTGCCATCAGCGGGACAGGGGGTATCAACGAGCAGTACTTC. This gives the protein CAISGTGGINEQYF.

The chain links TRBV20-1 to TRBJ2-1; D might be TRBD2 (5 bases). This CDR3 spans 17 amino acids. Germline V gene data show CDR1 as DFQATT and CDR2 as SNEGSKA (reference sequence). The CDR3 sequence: CSLVPKIRGIGNNEQFF. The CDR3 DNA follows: TGCAGCCTAGTCCCGAAAATACGGGGAATAGGGAACAATGAGCAGTTCTTC.

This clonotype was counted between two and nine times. CDR3 region: CSASTLHGNIQYF. Here the CDR3 DNA reads TGCAGTGCTAGTACCCTACATGGAAACATTCAGTACTTC. The V call is TRBV20-1, the J call TRBJ2-4; D is ambiguous. The CDR3 contains 13 residues. V dropped 3 bases and J dropped 6 bases, with 12 bases sitting between them. The germline V gene encodes CDR1 DFQATT and CDR2 SNEGSKA (reference sequence).

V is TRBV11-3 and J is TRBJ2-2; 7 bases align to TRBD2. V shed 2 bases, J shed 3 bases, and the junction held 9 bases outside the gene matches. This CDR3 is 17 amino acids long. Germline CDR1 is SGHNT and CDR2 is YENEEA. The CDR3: CASSLMAGEGHTGELFF. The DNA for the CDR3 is TGTGCCAGCAGCTTAATGGCGGGAGAGGGGCACACCGGGGAGCTGTTTTTT.

The DNA for the CDR3 is TGTGCCAGCAGTTTTGGGTTAGCGGAATACACAGATACGCAGTATTTT. Its translation is CASSFGLAEYTDTQYF. The chain couples TRBV12-3 or TRBV12-4 to TRBJ2-3; tentatively, D is TRBD2 (6 bases). V gave up 3 bases and J gave up 2 bases, with 15 bases separating them. There are 16 residues in the CDR3.

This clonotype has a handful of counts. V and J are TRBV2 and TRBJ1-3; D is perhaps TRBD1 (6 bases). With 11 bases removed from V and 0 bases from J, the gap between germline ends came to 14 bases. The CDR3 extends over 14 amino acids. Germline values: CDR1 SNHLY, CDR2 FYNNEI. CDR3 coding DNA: TGTGCCTCTACCGGACAGCGCTCTGGAAACACCATATATTTT. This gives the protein CASTGQRSGNTIYF.

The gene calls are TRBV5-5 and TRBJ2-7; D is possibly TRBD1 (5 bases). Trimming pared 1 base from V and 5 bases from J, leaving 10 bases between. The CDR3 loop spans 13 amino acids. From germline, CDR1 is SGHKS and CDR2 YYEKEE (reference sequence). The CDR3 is CASSLSRVNEQYF. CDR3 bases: TGTGCCAGCAGCTTGAGCAGGGTCAACGAGCAGTACTTC.

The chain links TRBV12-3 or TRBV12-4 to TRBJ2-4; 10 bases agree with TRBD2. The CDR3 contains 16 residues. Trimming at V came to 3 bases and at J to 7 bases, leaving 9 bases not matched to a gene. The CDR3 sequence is CASSFGSSGSGNIQYF. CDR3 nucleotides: TGTGCCAGCAGTTTCGGTTCTAGCGGGAGCGGGAACATTCAGTACTTC.

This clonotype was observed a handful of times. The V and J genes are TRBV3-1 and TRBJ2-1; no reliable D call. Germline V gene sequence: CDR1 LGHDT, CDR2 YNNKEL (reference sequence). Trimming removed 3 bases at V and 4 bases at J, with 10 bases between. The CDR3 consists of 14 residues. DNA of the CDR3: TGTGCCAGCAGCCATAGGCAGTCATACAATGAGCAGTTCTTC. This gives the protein CASSHRQSYNEQFF.

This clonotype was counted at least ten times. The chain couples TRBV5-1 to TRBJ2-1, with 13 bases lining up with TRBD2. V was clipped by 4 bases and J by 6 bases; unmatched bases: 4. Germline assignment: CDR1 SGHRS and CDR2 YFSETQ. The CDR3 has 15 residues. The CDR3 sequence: CASSPGTSGINEQFF. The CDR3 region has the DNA TGCGCCAGCAGCCCCGGGACTAGCGGGATCAATGAGCAGTTCTTC.

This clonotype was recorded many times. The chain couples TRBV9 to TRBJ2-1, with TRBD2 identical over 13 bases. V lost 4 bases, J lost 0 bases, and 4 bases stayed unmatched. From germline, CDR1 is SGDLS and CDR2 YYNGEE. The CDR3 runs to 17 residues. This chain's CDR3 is CASSPWTSGSSYNEQFF. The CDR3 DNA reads TGTGCCAGCAGCCCGTGGACTAGCGGGAGCTCCTACAATGAGCAGTTCTTC.

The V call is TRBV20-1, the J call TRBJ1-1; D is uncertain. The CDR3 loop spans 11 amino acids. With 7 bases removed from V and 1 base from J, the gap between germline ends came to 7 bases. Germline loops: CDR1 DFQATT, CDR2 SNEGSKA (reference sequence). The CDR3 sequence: CSGVWNTEAFF. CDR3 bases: TGCAGTGGGGTATGGAACACTGAAGCTTTCTTT.